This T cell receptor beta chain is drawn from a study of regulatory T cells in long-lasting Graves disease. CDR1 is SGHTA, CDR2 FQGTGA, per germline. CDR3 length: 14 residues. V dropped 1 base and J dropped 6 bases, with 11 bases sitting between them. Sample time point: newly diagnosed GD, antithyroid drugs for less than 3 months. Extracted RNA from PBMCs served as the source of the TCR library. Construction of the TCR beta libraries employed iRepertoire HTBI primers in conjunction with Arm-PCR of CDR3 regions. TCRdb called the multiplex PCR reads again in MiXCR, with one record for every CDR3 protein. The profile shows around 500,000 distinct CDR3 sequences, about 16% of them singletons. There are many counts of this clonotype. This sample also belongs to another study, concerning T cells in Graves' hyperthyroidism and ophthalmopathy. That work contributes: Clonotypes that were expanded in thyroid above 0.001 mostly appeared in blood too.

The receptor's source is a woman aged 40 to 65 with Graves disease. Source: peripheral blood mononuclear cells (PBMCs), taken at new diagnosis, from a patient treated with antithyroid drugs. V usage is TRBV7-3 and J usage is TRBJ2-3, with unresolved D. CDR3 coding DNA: TGTGCCAGCAGCTTAAGCGGCGGTCGCGATACGCAGTATTTT. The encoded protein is CASSLSGGRDTQYF.